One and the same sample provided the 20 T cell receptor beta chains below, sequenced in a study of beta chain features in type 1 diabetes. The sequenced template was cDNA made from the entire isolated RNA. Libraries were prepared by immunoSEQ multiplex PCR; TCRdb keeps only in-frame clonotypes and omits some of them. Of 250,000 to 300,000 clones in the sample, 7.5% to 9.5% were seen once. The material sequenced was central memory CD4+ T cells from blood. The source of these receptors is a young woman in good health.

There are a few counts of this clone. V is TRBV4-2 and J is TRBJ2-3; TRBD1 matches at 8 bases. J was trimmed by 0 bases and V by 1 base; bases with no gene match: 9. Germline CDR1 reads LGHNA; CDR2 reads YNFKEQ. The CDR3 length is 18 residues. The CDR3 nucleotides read TGTGCCAGCAGCCAAGGGCCTCTACGACAGGGGAGCACAGATACGCAGTATTTT. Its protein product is CASSQGPLRQGSTDTQYF.

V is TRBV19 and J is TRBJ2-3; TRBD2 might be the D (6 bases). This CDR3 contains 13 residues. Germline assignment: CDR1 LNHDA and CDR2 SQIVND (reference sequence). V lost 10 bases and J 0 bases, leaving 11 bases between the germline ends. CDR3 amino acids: CATRSGSTDTQYF. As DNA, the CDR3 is TGTGCCACCCGGAGCGGGAGCACAGATACGCAGTATTTT.

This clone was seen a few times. The chain's CDR3 is CASSRAGVGISPLHF. The DNA for the CDR3 is TGTGCCAGCAGCCGGGCGGGAGTTGGGATTTCACCCCTCCACTTT. The gene calls are TRBV11-2 and TRBJ1-6; D is undetermined. The CDR3 has 15 amino acids. Germline V gives CDR1 SGHAT, CDR2 FQNNGV. Trimming shortened V by 5 bases and J by 9 bases, and 17 bases separated the two germline ends.

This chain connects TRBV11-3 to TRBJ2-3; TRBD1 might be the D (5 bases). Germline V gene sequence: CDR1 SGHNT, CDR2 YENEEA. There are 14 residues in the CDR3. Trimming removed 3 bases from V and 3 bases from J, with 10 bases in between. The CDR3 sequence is CASSFDRTTDTQYF. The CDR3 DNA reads TGTGCCAGCAGCTTCGACAGAACTACAGATACGCAGTATTTT.

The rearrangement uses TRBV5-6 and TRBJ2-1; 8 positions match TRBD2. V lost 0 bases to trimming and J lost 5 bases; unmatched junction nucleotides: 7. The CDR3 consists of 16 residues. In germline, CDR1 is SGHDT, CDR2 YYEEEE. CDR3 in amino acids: CASSLVVTSADNEQFF. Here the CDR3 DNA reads TGTGCCAGCAGCTTGGTTGTGACTAGCGCTGACAATGAGCAGTTCTTC.

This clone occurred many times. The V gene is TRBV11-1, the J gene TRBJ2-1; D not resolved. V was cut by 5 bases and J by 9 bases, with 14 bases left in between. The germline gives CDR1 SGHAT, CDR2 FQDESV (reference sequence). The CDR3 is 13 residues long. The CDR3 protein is CASSAFMGIEQFF. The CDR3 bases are TGTGCCAGCAGCGCGTTTATGGGGATTGAGCAGTTCTTC.

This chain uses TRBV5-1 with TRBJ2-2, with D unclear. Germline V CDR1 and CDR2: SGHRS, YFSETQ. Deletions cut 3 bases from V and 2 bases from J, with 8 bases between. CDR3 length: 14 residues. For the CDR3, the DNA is TGCGCCAGCAGCTGGCTGCACAACACCGGGGAGCTGTTTTTT. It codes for CASSWLHNTGELFF. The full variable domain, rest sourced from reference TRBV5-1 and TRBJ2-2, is KAGVTQTPRYLIKTRGQQVTLSCSPISGHRSVSWYQQTPGQGLQFLFEYFSETQRNKGNFPGRFSGRQFSNSRSEMNVSTLELGDSALYLCASSWLHNTGELFFGEGSRLTVL.

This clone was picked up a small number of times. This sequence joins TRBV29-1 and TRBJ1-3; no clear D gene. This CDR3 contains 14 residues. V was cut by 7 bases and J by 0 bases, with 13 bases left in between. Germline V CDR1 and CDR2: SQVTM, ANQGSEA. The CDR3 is CSAQKAASGNTIYF. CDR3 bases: TGCAGCGCTCAAAAGGCCGCCTCTGGAAACACCATATATTTT.

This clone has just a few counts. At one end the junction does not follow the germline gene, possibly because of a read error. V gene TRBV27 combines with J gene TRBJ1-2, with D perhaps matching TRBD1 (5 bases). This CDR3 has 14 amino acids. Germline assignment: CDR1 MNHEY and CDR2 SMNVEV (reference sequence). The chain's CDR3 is CAPLGGRKNYGYTF. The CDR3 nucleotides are TGCGCCCCCCTGGGGGGAAGAAAAAACTATGGCTACACCTTC.

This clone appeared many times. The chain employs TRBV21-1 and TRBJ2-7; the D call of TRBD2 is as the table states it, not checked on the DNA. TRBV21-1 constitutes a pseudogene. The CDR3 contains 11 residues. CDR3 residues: CASLVYYEQYV. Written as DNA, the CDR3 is TGTGCCAGCCTGGTGTACTACGAGCAGTACGTC.

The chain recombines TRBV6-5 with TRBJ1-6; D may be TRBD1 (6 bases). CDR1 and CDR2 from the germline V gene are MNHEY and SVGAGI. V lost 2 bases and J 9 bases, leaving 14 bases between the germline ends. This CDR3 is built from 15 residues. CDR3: CASSYTRSGASPLHF. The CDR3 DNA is TGTGCCAGCAGTTACACACGTTCGGGGGCTTCACCCCTCCACTTT.

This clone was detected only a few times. The CDR3, as DNA: TGCAGCGTCGTAGCGGGTTATAGCACCGGGGAGCTGTTTTTT. This gives the protein CSVVAGYSTGELFF. The rearrangement uses TRBV29-1 and TRBJ2-2; 7 bases match TRBD2. The CDR3 sequence is 14 residues long. Unmatched junction bases numbered 8, after V lost 6 bases and J lost 4 bases. CDR1 and CDR2 (germline): SQVTM, ANQGSEA.

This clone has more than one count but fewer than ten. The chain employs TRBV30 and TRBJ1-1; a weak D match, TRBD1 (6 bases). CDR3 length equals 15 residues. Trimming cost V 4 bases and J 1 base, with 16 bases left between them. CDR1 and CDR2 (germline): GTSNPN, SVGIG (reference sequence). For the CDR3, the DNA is TGTGCCTGGAAAAAAGGGGGAAAGGCGAACACTGAAGCTTTCTTT. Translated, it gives CAWKKGGKANTEAFF. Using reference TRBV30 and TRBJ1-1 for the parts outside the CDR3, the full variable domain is SQTIHQWPATLVQPVGSPLSLECTVEGTSNPNLYWYRQAAGRGLQLLFYSVGIGQISSEVPQNLSASRPQDRQFILSSKKLLLSDSGFYLCAWKKGGKANTEAFFGQGTRLTVV.

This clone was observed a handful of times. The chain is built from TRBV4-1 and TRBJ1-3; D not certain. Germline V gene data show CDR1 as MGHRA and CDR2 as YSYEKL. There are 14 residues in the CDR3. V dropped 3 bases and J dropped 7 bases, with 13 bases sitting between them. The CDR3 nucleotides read TGCGCCAGCAGCCAGTCGTTTGCCTGGAACACCATATATTTT. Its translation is CASSQSFAWNTIYF.

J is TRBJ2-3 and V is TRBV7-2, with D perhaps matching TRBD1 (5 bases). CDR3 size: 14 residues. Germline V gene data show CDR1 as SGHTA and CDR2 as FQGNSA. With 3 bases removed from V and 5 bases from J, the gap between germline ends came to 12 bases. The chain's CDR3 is CASSFAGSGDTQYF. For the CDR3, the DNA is TGTGCCAGCAGCTTTGCAGGGTCTGGAGATACGCAGTATTTT.

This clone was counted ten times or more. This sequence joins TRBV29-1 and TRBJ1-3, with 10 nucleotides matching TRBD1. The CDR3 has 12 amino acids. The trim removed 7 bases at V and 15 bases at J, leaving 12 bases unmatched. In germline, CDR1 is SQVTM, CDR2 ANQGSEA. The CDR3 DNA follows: TGCAGCGCCGCCGGGACAGGGGCTAATACATATTTT. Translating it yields CSAAGTGANTYF.

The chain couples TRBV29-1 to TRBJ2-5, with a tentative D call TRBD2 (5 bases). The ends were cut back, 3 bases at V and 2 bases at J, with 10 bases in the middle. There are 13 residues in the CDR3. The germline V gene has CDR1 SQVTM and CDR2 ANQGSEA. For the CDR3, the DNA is TGCAGCGTTGAGAGCGGAGTGCAAGAGACCCAGTACTTC. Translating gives CSVESGVQETQYF. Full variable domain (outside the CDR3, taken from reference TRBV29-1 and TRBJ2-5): SAVISQKPSRDICQRGTSLTIQCQVDSQVTMMFWYRQQPGQSLTLIATANQGSEATYESGFVIDKFPISRPNLTFSTLTVSNMSPEDSSIYLCSVESGVQETQYFGPGTRLLVL.

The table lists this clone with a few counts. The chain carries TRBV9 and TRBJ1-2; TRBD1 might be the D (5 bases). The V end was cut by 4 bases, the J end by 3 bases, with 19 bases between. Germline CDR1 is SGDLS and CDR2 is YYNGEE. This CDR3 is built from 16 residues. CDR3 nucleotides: TGTGCCAGCAGCTCGTCCGGGACCTCGACCGACTATGGCTACACCTTC. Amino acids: CASSSSGTSTDYGYTF.

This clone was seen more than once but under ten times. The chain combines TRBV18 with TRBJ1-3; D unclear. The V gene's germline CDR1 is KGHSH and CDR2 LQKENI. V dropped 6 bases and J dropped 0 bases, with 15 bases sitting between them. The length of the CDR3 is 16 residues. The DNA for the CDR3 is TGTGCCAGCTCCGTTTCTGAGTTACTCTCTGGAAACACCATATATTTT. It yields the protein CASSVSELLSGNTIYF.

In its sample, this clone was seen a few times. CDR3 sequence (DNA): TGTGCCAGCAGAGACTCTCTATCCTACAATGAGCAGTTCTTC. This translates into CASRDSLSYNEQFF. V is TRBV2 and J is TRBJ2-1; no firm D call. V lost 6 bases and J lost 1, with 10 bases in between. The CDR3 extends over 14 amino acids. Germline CDR1 SNHLY, CDR2 FYNNEI.